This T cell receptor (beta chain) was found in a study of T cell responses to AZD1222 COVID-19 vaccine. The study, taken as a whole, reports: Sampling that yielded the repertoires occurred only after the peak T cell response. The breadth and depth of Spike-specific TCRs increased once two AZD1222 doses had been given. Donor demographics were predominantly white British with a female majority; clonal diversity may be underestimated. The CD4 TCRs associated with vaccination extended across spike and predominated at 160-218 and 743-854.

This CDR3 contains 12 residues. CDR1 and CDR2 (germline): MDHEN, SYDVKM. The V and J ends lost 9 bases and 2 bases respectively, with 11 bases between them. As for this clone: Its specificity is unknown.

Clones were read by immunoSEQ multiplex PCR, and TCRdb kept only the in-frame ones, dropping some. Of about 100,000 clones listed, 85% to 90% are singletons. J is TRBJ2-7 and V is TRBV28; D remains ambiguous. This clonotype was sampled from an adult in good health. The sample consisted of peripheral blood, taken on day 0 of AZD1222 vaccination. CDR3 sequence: CASREGTYEQYF. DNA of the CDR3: TGTGCCAGTCGAGAAGGTACCTACGAGCAGTACTTC.